A single sample is the source of the 26 T cell receptor beta chains below, sequenced in a study of identical twins. From the 5' RACE reads, TCRdb called clonotypes with MiXCR, one entry per CDR3 protein. The table has approximately 210,000 distinct CDR3 sequences, roughly 7.1% seen once; the top ten hold roughly 14%. The same specimen was also included in a second study, on T cells expressing NK-cell markers.

Input material: CD8+ T cells sorted from blood. The origin of the receptors is a woman aged 18-29 years in good health.

The chain employs TRBV9 and TRBJ2-1; 8 bases agree with TRBD2. Germline CDR1 reads SGDLS; CDR2 reads YYNGEE. This CDR3 comprises 16 residues. V dropped 0 bases and J dropped 5; count of bases not matched to a gene: 7. The CDR3 loop reads CASSVVPGGKNNEQFF. The DNA for the CDR3 is TGTGCCAGCAGCGTAGTTCCGGGGGGGAAGAACAATGAGCAGTTCTTC.

This chain links TRBV19 with TRBJ2-7, with 9 bases fitting TRBD1. The CDR3 has 14 amino acids. Trimming at V came to 10 bases and at J to 2 bases, leaving 9 bases not matched to a gene. In germline, CDR1 is LNHDA, CDR2 SQIVND (reference sequence). The CDR3 region is CATGTGPLTYEQYF. CDR3 coding DNA: TGTGCCACCGGGACAGGGCCCTTAACCTACGAGCAGTACTTC.

This clonotype turned up a few times. This chain links TRBV13 with TRBJ2-1; 8 nucleotides line up with TRBD1. V dropped 10 bases and J dropped 6; count of bases not matched to a gene: 11. The germline V gene has CDR1 PRHDT and CDR2 FYEKMQ (reference sequence). This CDR3 is built from 14 residues. The CDR3 loop reads CAISRLGQVNEQFF. CDR3 sequence (DNA): TGTGCCATTTCCCGGCTGGGACAGGTCAATGAGCAGTTCTTC.

This clonotype was seen many times. The rearrangement joins TRBV7-9 to TRBJ1-1, with 8 bases identical to TRBD1. The germline V gene has CDR1 SEHNR and CDR2 FQNEAQ (reference sequence). Trimming at V came to 4 bases and at J to 0 bases, leaving 7 bases not matched to a gene. The CDR3 length is 16 residues. Here the CDR3 reads CASSSLRTGLNTEAFF. CDR3 sequence (DNA): TGTGCCAGCAGCTCCCTACGGACAGGGTTGAACACTGAAGCTTTCTTT.

This clonotype turned up a few times. V gene TRBV7-9 combines with J gene TRBJ1-1, with unresolved D. The CDR3 loop spans 12 amino acids. The ends were cut back, 3 bases at V and 7 bases at J, with 9 bases in the middle. Germline assignment: CDR1 SEHNR and CDR2 FQNEAQ (reference sequence). The CDR3 sequence is CASSFGGYEAFF. The CDR3 DNA reads as TGTGCCAGCAGCTTTGGCGGGTATGAAGCTTTCTTT.

The chain combines TRBV5-1 with TRBJ2-3; D might be TRBD2 (6 bases). Germline V gene sequence: CDR1 SGHRS, CDR2 YFSETQ. V was trimmed by 9 bases and J by 8 bases, leaving 13 bases between them. This CDR3 spans 11 amino acids. For the CDR3, the DNA is TGCGCCATAAAAGTGGGAGGTACGCAGTATTTT. This translates into CAIKVGGTQYF.

In its sample, this clonotype was seen many times. This chain joins TRBV7-8 and TRBJ1-2; D gene unclear. Germline lookup yields CDR1 SGHVS and CDR2 FQNEAQ. V was clipped by 7 bases and J by 3 bases, with 12 bases between them. This CDR3 comprises 13 residues. CDR3 sequence: CASTLGSHYGYTF. The CDR3 region has the DNA TGTGCCAGCACCCTGGGGAGCCACTATGGCTACACCTTC.

Worth noting for this clonotype: At one boundary the junction diverges from the germline segment, which might be a read error. V and J are TRBV12-3 or TRBV12-4 and TRBJ2-1, with TRBD2 matching 14 bases. The CDR3 totals 17 residues. CDR3 residues: CASSIPGLAGVYNEHFF. The DNA for the CDR3 is TGTGCCAGCAGTATTCCGGGACTAGCGGGAGTTTACAATGAGCACTTCTTC.

This clonotype was seen only a few times. The rearrangement joins TRBV4-3 to TRBJ2-2; D ambiguous. Between the trimmed V and J ends, which lost 0 bases and 11 bases, there was a span of 7 bases. The CDR3 contains 12 residues. CDR1 and CDR2 (germline): LGHNA, YSLEER. The CDR3 DNA sequence: TGCGCCAGCAGCCAAGATGCGGTTGAGCTGTTTTTT. Protein: CASSQDAVELFF.

The chain links TRBV29-1 to TRBJ1-2, with D perhaps matching TRBD1 (5 bases). V was clipped by 3 bases and J by 1 base, with 9 bases between them. The CDR3 is 13 residues long. Looked up from germline, CDR1 is SQVTM and CDR2 is ANQGSEA. This chain's CDR3 is CSVETDINYGYTF. CDR3 bases: TGCAGCGTTGAGACGGACATTAACTATGGCTACACCTTC.

The chain uses TRBV6-1 and TRBJ1-6; TRBD1 might be the D (5 bases). The CDR3 covers 13 residues. Trimming shortened V by 7 bases and J by 14 bases, and 18 bases separated the two germline ends. CDR1 and CDR2 from the germline V gene are MNHNS and SASEGT. CDR3 sequence (DNA): TGTGCCAGCACTGAGGGGTCGGGGCAGGCCCTCCACTTT. Protein product: CASTEGSGQALHF.

This clonotype has more than one count but fewer than ten. The chain recombines TRBV29-1 with TRBJ1-2; D is unresolved. The ends were cut back, 5 bases at V and 1 base at J, with 14 bases in the middle. This CDR3 comprises 14 residues. The germline gives CDR1 SQVTM, CDR2 ANQGSEA. The CDR3 coding sequence is TGCAGCGTTTTAGAAGAAGGGATTAACTATGGCTACACCTTC. Encoded protein: CSVLEEGINYGYTF.

The chain employs TRBV9 and TRBJ2-1; 12 nucleotides agree with TRBD2. The ends lost 4 bases at V and 8 bases at J; junction bases unmatched: 7. The V gene's germline CDR1 is SGDLS and CDR2 YYNGEE. This CDR3 spans 15 amino acids. The CDR3 bases are TGTGCCAGCAGCATCCTAGCGGGGGGGCGGGATGAGCAGTTCTTC. This codes for CASSILAGGRDEQFF.

A few counts support this clonotype. This chain joins TRBV25-1 and TRBJ2-7; 11 bases map to TRBD1. The CDR3 sequence is 17 residues long. V dropped 6 bases and J dropped 7; count of bases not matched to a gene: 17. Germline V lookup: CDR1 MGHDK, CDR2 SYGVNS. The CDR3 loop is CASSVLMGDRGTAEQYF. The CDR3 region has the DNA TGTGCCAGCAGCGTTCTCATGGGGGACAGGGGGACAGCAGAGCAGTACTTC.

The genes are TRBV2 and TRBJ2-3; D unclear. V was shortened by 10 bases and J by 2 bases, with 25 bases between the two germline ends. The CDR3 loop spans 17 amino acids. Germline V gene sequence: CDR1 SNHLY, CDR2 FYNNEI. CDR3 in amino acids: CATTDPTSGVTTDTQYF. The CDR3 region has the DNA TGTGCCACCACAGACCCGACATCCGGAGTCACCACAGATACGCAGTATTTT. Full variable domain (remainder filled in from reference TRBV2 and TRBJ2-3): EPEVTQTPSHQVTQMGQEVILRCVPISNHLYFYWYRQILGQKVEFLVSFYNNEISEKSEIFDDQFSVERPDGSNFTLKIRSTKLEDSAMYFCATTDPTSGVTTDTQYFGPGTRLTVL.

The rearrangement uses TRBV11-1 and TRBJ2-3, with D possibly matching TRBD2 (6 bases). Germline CDR1 SGHAT, CDR2 FQDESV (reference sequence). The V gene lost 4 bases and the J gene lost 3 bases, with 23 bases spanning the gap. This CDR3 is 18 amino acids long. The CDR3: CASSSSEEEKRVTDTQYF. The CDR3 nucleotides read TGTGCCAGCAGCTCCTCGGAGGAAGAAAAGCGGGTAACAGATACGCAGTATTTT.

There are a few counts of this clonotype. The chain employs TRBV6-2 or TRBV6-3 and TRBJ2-7; D gene unclear. The ends were cut back, 5 bases at V and 6 bases at J, with 11 bases in the middle. CDR3 size: 12 residues. Germline V gives CDR1 MNHEY, CDR2 SVGEGT. Here the CDR3 reads CASSGSSPEQYF. The CDR3 DNA is TGTGCCAGCAGTGGGTCTTCGCCCGAGCAGTACTTC.

This clonotype appeared many times. The chain combines TRBV20-1 with TRBJ1-2; D remains unclear. The CDR3 totals 13 residues. Germline lookup yields CDR1 DFQATT and CDR2 SNEGSKA (reference sequence). Trimming pared 1 base from V and 6 bases from J, leaving 12 bases between. CDR3 residues: CSARGAGRDGYTF. The DNA for the CDR3 is TGCAGTGCTAGAGGAGCGGGAAGGGATGGCTACACCTTC.

This clonotype was seen a few times. The chain is built from TRBV12-3 or TRBV12-4 and TRBJ2-7; 12 bases map to TRBD1. The CDR3 spans 16 residues. The V gene end was trimmed by 6 bases and the J gene end by 6 bases; junction bases not matched to a gene: 12. The CDR3 loop is CASSSYWGTGGLEQYF. CDR3 coding DNA: TGTGCCAGCAGCTCCTACTGGGGGACAGGGGGCCTCGAGCAGTACTTC.

The chain carries TRBV10-3 and TRBJ2-2, with D possibly matching TRBD2 (6 bases). Trimming left V 9 bases short and J 5 bases short, with 13 bases between. The CDR3 sequence is 13 residues long. The germline V gene has CDR1 ENHRY and CDR2 SYGVKD. This CDR3 reads CAITFGGTGELFF. In DNA form, the CDR3 reads TGTGCCATTACTTTTGGGGGGACCGGGGAGCTGTTTTTT.

There are a few counts of this clonotype. The chain combines TRBV5-1 with TRBJ2-1; 11 bases fit TRBD2. The CDR3 contains 14 residues. Germline V gives CDR1 SGHRS, CDR2 YFSETQ. After removal of 2 bases from V and 7 bases from J, the junction contained 2 bases not matched to a gene. The chain's CDR3 is CASSFSGGGNEQFF. The CDR3 DNA sequence: TGCGCCAGCAGCTTTAGCGGGGGGGGGAATGAGCAGTTCTTC.

This clonotype was counted many times. J is TRBJ2-1 and V is TRBV29-1, with 9 bases fitting TRBD2. This CDR3 has 17 amino acids. CDR1 is SQVTM and CDR2 is ANQGSEA in the germline V gene. With 4 bases clipped from V and 0 bases from J, the junction kept 10 bases outside the gene matches. The CDR3 spells CSVGGGLARSSYNEQFF. The CDR3 DNA reads as TGCAGCGTTGGGGGAGGACTAGCGCGTAGCTCCTACAATGAGCAGTTCTTC.

This clonotype was detected many times. The V call is TRBV9, the J call TRBJ2-1, with D possibly being TRBD2 (5 bases). This CDR3 is built from 15 residues. The germline gives CDR1 SGDLS, CDR2 YYNGEE. Trimming left V 0 bases short and J 6 bases short, with 13 bases between. CDR3 nucleotide sequence: TGTGCCAGCAGCGTAGGTGGGAGTGGAGGCAATGAGCAGTTCTTC. Protein product: CASSVGGSGGNEQFF. Combining the CDR3 with reference TRBV9 and TRBJ2-1 gives the whole variable domain DSGVTQTPKHLITATGQRVTLRCSPRSGDLSVYWYQQSLDQGLQFLIQYYNGEERAKGNILERFSAQQFPDLHSELNLSSLELGDSALYFCASSVGGSGGNEQFFGPGTRLTVL.

The sample holds many counts of this clonotype. The chain joins TRBV5-1 to TRBJ2-7; D is uncertain. The CDR3 is made up of 13 amino acids. Deletions cut 1 base from V and 2 bases from J, with 7 bases between. The V gene's germline CDR1 is SGHRS and CDR2 YFSETQ. The CDR3 sequence: CASSLSRTYEQYF. CDR3 in DNA: TGCGCCAGCAGCTTGTCCAGAACCTACGAGCAGTACTTC.

Ten or more counts support this clonotype. V is TRBV20-1 and J is TRBJ2-5; the match to TRBD1 covers 9 bases. The germline V gene encodes CDR1 DFQATT and CDR2 SNEGSKA (reference sequence). This CDR3 spans 13 amino acids. J was trimmed by 3 bases and V by 4 bases; bases with no gene match: 3. Here the CDR3 reads CSATRDREETQYF. The CDR3 DNA sequence: TGCAGTGCTACCCGGGACAGGGAAGAGACCCAGTACTTC.

This clonotype was picked up many times. The V and J genes are TRBV7-6 and TRBJ2-7; 8 bases agree with TRBD1. CDR3 length: 15 residues. Trimming removed 5 bases from V and 0 bases from J; junction bases left unmatched: 6. CDR1 is SGHVS and CDR2 is FNYEAQ in the germline V gene. DNA of the CDR3: TGTGCCAGCAGCCCAGGGGGCTTGAGCTCCTACGAGCAGTACTTC. Translation gives CASSPGGLSSYEQYF.